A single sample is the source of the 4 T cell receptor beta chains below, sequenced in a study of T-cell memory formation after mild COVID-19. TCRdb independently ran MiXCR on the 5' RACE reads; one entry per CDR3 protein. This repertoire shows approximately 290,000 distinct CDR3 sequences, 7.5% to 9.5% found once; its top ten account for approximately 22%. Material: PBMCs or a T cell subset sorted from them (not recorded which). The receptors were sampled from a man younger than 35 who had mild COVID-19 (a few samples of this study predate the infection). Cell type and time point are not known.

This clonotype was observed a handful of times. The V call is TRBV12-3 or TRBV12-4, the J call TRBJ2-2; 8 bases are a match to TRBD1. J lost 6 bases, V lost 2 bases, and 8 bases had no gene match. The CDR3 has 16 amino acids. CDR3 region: CASSLSPGQGSGELFF. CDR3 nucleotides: TGTGCCAGCAGTTTATCCCCAGGACAGGGATCCGGGGAGCTGTTTTTT.

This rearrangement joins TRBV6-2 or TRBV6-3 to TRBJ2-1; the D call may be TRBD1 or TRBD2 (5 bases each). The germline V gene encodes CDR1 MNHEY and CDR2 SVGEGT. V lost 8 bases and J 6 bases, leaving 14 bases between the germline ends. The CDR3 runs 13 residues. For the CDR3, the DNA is TGTGCCAGCTGCCGGTGGGGGTCCAATGAGCAGTTCTTC. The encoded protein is CASCRWGSNEQFF.

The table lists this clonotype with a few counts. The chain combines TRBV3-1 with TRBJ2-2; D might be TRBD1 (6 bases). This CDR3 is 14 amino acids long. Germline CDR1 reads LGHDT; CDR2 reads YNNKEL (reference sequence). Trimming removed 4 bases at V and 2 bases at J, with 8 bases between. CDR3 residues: CASSRGHNTGELFF. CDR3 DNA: TGTGCCAGCAGCCGGGGACACAACACCGGGGAGCTGTTTTTT.

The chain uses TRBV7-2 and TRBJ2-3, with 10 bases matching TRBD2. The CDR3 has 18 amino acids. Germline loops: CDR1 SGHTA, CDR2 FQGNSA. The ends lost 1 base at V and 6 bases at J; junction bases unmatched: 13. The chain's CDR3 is CASSLVASGGLTADTQYF. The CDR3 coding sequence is TGTGCCAGCAGCTTAGTGGCTAGCGGGGGACTCACGGCCGATACGCAGTATTTT.